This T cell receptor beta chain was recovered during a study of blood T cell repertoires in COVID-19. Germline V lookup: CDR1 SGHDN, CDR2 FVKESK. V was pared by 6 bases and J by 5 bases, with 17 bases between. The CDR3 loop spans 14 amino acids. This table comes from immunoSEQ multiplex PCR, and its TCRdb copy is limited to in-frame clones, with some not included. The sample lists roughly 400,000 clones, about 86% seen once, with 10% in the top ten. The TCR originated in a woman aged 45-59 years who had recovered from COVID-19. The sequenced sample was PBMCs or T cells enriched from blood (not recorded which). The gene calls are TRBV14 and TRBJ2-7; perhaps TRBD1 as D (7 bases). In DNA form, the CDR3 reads TGTGCCAGCAGGGCGCCAGGGGGGACGAACGAGCAGTACTTC. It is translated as CASRAPGGTNEQYF.